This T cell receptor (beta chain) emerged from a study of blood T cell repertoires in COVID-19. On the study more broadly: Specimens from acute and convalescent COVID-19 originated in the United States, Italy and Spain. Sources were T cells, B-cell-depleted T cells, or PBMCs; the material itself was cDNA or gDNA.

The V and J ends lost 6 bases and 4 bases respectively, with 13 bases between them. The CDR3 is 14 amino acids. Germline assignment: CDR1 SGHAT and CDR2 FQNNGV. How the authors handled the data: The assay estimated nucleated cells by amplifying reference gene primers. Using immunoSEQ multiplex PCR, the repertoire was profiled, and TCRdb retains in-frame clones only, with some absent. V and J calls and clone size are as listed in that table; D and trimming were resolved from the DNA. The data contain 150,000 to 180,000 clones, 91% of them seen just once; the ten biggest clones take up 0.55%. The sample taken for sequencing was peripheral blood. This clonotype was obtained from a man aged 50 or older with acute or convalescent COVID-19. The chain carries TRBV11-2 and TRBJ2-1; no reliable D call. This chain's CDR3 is CASRQVLTYNEQFF. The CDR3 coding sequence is TGTGCCAGCAGGCAGGTGCTGACATACAATGAGCAGTTCTTC. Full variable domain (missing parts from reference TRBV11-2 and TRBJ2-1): EAGVAQSPRYKIIEKRQSVAFWCNPISGHATLYWYQQILGQGPKLLIQFQNNGVVDDSQLPKDRFSAERLKGVDSTLKIQPAKLEDSAVYLCASRQVLTYNEQFFGPGTRLTVL.